This TCR beta chain is drawn from a study of tumor and adjacent non-tumor tissue in lung cancer (dated by TCRdb to 2017 to 2018). As for the study more broadly: Of the cohort, around eleven patients had adenocarcinoma, 2 had squamous cell carcinoma and 1 had small cell lung cancer. In total, sequencing yielded 95 million to 150 million productive TCRbeta reads, which works out to an average of approximately 4 million reads per sample. Among the roughly 15 patients, ages ranged from about 30 to 85 years, some 10 were men and 5 were women, and disease was TNM stage I to III. For each patient, one tumor sample and one normal lung sample were taken, giving roughly 30 paired specimens that underwent TCRbeta CDR3 sequencing. Bulk TCRbeta repertoires were compared between lung tumor tissue and matched distant non-tumor lung tissue obtained from roughly 16 lung cancer patients. Overall study outcomes, separate from this receptor: Significantly higher TCR diversity (inverse Simpson) was observed in tumor tissue than in normal lung tissue (around 450 vs 160, P = 0.0075, Mann-Whitney U test). The cohort had only approximately 16 patients, and the authors noted that larger samples and more detailed clinical data are needed. Peripheral blood was not sequenced, so blood TCRbeta repertoires were not examined in the lung cancer patients of the study. The top 100 clones accounted for a significantly larger cumulative portion of the repertoire in normal lung than in tumor tissue. TCR diversity was significantly higher in younger patients, and higher tumor TCR diversity was associated with shorter overall and disease-free survival. The methods do not name the sequencing platform or mention unique molecular identifiers.

Remarks on this clonotype: This receptor's antigen is unknown. A read error is possible here, since a much larger clone lies one base away.

Bulk unsorted tissue served as the source for RNA extraction, and RNA quality was assessed using a NanoDrop ND-1000 and an Agilent 2100. Newly diagnosed lung cancer patients without prior chemotherapy who had been admitted for thoracic surgery in China between August and November 2014 were enrolled as donors. Patients who had received previous radiotherapy or chemotherapy, or who had another concurrent cancer, were excluded from the study. Pieces of surgical tissue measuring 1-2 cm3 were kept in RNAlater solution and held at -80 degrees C until needed. The method was multiplex PCR. The instrument given in TCRdb is Illumina HiSeq 2500. TCRbeta libraries were built by three rounds of nested PCR using primers (Table S4), following protocols modified from ARM-PCR. PCR products of 200-500 bp were gel-excised and purified with the QIAquick gel extraction kit before sequencing. As for the original processing: Reads were cleaned using Trimmomatic, were merged into complete CDR3 sequences using FLASH, and were assigned to V(D)J germline segments using MiTCR. Clonal diversity was calculated as the inverse Simpson's index using VDJtools. Productive reads were defined as in-frame sequences without a premature stop codon. The public sequencing data were trimmed at Q25 with fastp and processed into clonotypes with MiXCR by TCRdb, which kept only in-frame beta chains. All rows with the same CDR3 protein become a single entry with the most common DNA and genes. TCRdb assigned the V and J calls; the authors' analysis was not used. This sample holds 95,000 to 150,000 distinct CDR3 sequences; approximately 71% were observed only once. The ten largest clones take up around 13% of the sample.

The CDR3 holds 13 amino acids from the cysteine to the phenylalanine. Only CDR3 DNA remains: 39 bases, in frame from the first base. V was cut back by 4 bases and J by 15 bases, leaving a gap of 19 bases between them. The specimen sequenced was lung tumor tissue. The chain is assembled from TRBV12-3 or TRBV12-4 and TRBJ2-1; TRBD2 is a possible D gene, resting on 6 matching bases. This clonotype was sampled from a man aged 30 to 39 with non-small cell lung cancer. In nucleotides, the sequence is TGTGCCAGCAGTTCGGAACTAGCCGGACGTGTGTTCTTC. Translation gives CASSSELAGRVFF.